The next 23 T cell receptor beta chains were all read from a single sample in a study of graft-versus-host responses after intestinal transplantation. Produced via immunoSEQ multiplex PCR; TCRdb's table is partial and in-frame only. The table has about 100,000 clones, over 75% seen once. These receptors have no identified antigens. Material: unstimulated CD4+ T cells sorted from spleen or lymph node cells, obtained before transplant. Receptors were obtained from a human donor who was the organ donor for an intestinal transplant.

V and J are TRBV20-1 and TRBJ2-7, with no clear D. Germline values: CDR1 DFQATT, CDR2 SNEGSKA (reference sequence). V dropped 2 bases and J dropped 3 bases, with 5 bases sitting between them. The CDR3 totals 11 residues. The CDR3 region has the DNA TGCAGTGCTAGAAGAAACTACGAGCAGTACTTC. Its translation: CSARRNYEQYF.

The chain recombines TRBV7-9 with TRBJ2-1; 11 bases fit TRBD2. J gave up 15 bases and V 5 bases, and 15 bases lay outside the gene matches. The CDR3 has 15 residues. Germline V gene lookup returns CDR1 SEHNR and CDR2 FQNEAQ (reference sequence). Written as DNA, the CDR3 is TGTGCCAGCAGCAACACGGGACTAGCGGAAAAAAAACGGTTCTTC. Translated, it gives CASSNTGLAEKKRFF.

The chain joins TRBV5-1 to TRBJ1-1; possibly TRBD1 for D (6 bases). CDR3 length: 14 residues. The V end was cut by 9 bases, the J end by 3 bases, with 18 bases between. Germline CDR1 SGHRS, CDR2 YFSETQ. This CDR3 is CANHLAGGHTEAFF. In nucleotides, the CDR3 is TGCGCCAATCATCTGGCGGGGGGCCACACTGAAGCTTTCTTT.

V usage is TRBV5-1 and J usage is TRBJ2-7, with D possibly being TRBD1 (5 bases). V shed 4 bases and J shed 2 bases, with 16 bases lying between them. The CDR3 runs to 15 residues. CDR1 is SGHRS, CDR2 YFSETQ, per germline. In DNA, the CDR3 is TGCGCCAGCAGCCCCATGGGGCAGACAACCTACGAGCAGTACTTC. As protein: CASSPMGQTTYEQYF.

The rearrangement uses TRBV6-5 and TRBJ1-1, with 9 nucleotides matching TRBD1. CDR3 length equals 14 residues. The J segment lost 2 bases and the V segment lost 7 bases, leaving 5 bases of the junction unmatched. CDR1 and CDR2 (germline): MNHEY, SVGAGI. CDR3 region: CASTRQGGNTEAFF. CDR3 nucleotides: TGTGCCAGCACTAGACAGGGGGGTAACACTGAAGCTTTCTTT.

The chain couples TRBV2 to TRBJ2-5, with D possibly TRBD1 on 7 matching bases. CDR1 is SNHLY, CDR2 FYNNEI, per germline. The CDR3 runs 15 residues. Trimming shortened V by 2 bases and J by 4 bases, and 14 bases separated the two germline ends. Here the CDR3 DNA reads TGTGCCAGCAGTGAATATAACAGGGGAGGAGAGACCCAGTACTTC. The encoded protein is CASSEYNRGGETQYF.

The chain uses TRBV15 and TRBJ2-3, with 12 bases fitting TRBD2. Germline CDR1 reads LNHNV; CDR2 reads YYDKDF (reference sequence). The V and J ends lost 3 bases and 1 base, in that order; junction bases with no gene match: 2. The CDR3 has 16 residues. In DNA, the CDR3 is TGTGCCACCAGCAGGTGGACTAGCGGGGGCACAGATACGCAGTATTTT. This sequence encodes CATSRWTSGGTDTQYF.

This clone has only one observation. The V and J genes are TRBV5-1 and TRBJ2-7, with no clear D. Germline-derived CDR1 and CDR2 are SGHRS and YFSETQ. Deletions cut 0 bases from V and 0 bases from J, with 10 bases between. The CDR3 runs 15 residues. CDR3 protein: CASSLGPIGSYEQYF. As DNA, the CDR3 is TGCGCCAGCAGCTTGGGACCCATCGGCTCCTACGAGCAGTACTTC.

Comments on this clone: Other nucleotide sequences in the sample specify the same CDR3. The CDR3 DNA reads as TGTGCCAGCAGCCAAGATCGGGGAAATCGTTATGGCTACACCTTC. It specifies CASSQDRGNRYGYTF. The chain carries TRBV14 and TRBJ1-2, with D hard to call. Germline lookup yields CDR1 SGHDN and CDR2 FVKESK. This CDR3 contains 15 residues. V lost 0 bases and J 5 bases, leaving 13 bases between the germline ends.

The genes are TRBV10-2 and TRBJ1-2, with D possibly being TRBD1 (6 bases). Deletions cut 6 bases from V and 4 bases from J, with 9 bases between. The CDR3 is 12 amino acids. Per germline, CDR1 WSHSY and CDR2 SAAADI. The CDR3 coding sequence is TGCGCCAGCAGCAGGGGCGGCTATGGCTACACCTTC. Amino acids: CASSRGGYGYTF.

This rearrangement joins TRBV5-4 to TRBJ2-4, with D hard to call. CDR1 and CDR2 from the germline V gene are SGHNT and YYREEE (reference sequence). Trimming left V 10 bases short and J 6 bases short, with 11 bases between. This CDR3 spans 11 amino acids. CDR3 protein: CAGLDGNIQYF. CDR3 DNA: TGTGCCGGGCTCGATGGAAACATTCAGTACTTC. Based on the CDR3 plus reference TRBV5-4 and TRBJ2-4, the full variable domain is ETGVTQSPTHLIKTRGQQVTLRCSSQSGHNTVSWYQQALGQGPQFIFQYYREEENGRGNFPPRFSGLQFPNYSSELNVNALELDDSALYLCAGLDGNIQYFGAGTRLSVL.

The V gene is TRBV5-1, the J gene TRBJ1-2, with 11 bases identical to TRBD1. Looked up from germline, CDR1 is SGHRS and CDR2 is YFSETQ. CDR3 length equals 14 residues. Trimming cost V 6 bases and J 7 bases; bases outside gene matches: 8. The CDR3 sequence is CASTAEGTGGGYTF. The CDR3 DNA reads TGCGCCAGCACCGCTGAGGGGACAGGGGGTGGCTACACCTTC.

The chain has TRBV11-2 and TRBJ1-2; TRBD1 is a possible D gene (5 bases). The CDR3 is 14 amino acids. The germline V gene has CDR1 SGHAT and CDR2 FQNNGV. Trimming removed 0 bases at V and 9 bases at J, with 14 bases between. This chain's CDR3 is CASSLDTGRQSYTF. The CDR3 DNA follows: TGTGCCAGCAGCTTAGATACGGGACGTCAGAGCTACACCTTC.

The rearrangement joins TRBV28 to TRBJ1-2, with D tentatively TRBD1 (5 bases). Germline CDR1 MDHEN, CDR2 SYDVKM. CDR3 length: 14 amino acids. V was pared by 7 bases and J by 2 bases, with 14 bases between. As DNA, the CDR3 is TGTGCCAGCACCATGGGGGGAAAAAACTATGGCTACACCTTC. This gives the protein CASTMGGKNYGYTF.

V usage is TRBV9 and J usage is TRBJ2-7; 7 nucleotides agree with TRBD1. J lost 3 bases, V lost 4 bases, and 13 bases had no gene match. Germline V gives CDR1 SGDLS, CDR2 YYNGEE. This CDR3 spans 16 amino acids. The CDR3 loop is CASSPGPGQTFYEQYF. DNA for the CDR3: TGTGCCAGCAGCCCAGGCCCGGGACAGACCTTCTACGAGCAGTACTTC.

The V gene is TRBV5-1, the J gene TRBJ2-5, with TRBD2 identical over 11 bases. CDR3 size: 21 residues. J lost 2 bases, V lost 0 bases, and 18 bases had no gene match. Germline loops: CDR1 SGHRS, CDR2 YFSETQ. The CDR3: CASSLDWGGTSGANSQETQYF. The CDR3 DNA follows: TGCGCCAGCAGCTTGGACTGGGGTGGGACTAGCGGAGCCAATTCTCAAGAGACCCAGTACTTC.

CDR3 nucleotide sequence: TGCAGCGTACCACTACAGACAGGGGGCTTGAGCACTGAAGCTTTCTTT. Translating it yields CSVPLQTGGLSTEAFF. V is TRBV29-1 and J is TRBJ1-1; TRBD1 aligns across 10 bases. CDR3 length: 16 amino acids. With 6 bases clipped from V and 4 bases from J, the junction kept 14 bases outside the gene matches. Germline CDR1 and CDR2: SQVTM and ANQGSEA.

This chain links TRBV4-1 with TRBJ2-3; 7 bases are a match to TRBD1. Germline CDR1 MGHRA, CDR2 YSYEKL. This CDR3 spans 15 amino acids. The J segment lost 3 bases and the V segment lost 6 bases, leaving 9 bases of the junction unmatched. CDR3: CASRVMNRGTDTQYF. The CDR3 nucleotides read TGCGCCAGCAGAGTTATGAACAGGGGAACAGATACGCAGTATTTT.

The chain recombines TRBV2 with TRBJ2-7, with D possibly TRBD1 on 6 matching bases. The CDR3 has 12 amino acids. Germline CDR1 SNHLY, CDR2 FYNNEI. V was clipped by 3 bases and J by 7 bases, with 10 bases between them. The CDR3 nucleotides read TGTGCCAGCAGTGAGGGACACGCGGAGCAGTACTTC. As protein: CASSEGHAEQYF.

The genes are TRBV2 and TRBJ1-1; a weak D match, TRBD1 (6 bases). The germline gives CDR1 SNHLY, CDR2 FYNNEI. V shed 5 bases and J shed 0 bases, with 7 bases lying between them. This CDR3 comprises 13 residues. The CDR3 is CASSTGMNTEAFF. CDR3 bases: TGTGCCAGCAGTACAGGGATGAACACTGAAGCTTTCTTT.

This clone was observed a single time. The CDR3 nucleotides read TGTGCCAGCAGTTTGAGTGAGGGGACAGGTGCTGAAAAACTGTTTTTT. The encoded protein is CASSLSEGTGAEKLFF. J is TRBJ1-4 and V is TRBV6-5; TRBD1 matches at 8 bases. The CDR3 is 16 residues long. V shed 4 bases, J shed 7 bases, and the junction held 11 bases outside the gene matches. CDR1 and CDR2 (germline): MNHEY, SVGAGI.

CDR3 loop: CASSPTIGKTDTQYF. CDR3 sequence (DNA): TGTGCCAGCAGCCCGACAATTGGAAAGACAGATACGCAGTATTTT. J is TRBJ2-3 and V is TRBV14; D ambiguous. V was pared by 4 bases and J by 3 bases, with 14 bases between. The V gene's germline CDR1 is SGHDN and CDR2 FVKESK. CDR3 size: 15 residues.

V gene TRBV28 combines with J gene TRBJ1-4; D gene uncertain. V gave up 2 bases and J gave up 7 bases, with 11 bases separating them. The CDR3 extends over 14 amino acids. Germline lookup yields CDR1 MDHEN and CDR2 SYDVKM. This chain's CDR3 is CASSLRFYSEKLFF. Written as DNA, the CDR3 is TGTGCCAGCAGTTTACGGTTCTACAGTGAAAAACTGTTTTTT.